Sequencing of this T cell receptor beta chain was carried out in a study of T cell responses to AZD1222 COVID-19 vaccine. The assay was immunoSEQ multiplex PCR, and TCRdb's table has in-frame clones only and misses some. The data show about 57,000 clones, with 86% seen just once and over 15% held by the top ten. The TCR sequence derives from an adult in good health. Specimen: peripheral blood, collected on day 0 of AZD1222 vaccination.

CDR3 protein: CASRRDLGYGYTF. CDR3 nucleotide sequence: TGTGCCAGCAGGAGGGACTTGGGCTATGGCTACACCTTC. The V call is TRBV6-5, the J call TRBJ1-2; possible D gene TRBD1, 5 bases. The CDR3 loop spans 13 amino acids. Trimming stripped 6 bases from V and 4 bases from J, with 12 bases between. Per germline, CDR1 MNHEY and CDR2 SVGAGI.